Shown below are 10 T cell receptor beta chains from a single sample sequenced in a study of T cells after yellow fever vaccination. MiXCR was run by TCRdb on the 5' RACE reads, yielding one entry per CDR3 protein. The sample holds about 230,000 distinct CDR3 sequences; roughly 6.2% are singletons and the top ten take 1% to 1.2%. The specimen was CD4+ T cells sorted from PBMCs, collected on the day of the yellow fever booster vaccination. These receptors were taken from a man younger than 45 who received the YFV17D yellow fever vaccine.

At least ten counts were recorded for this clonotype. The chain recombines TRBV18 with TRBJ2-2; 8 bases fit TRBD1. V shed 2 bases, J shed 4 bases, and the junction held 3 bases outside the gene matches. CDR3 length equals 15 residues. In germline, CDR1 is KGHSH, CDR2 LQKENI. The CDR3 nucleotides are TGTGCCAGCTCACCAGGGACAGGAAGCACCGGGGAGCTGTTTTTT. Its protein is CASSPGTGSTGELFF.

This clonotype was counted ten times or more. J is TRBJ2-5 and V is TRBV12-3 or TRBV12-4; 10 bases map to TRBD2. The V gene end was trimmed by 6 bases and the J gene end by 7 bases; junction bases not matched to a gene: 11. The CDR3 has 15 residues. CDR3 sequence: CASSPSAGGPGTQYF. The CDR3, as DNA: TGTGCCAGCAGCCCCTCAGCGGGAGGGCCTGGGACCCAGTACTTC.

The chain's CDR3 is CSVEPRTSGASTDTQYF. Here the CDR3 DNA reads TGCAGCGTTGAACCCAGGACTAGCGGGGCGAGCACAGATACGCAGTATTTT. The V and J genes are TRBV29-1 and TRBJ2-3; 12 bases map to TRBD2. The CDR3 covers 17 residues. With 2 bases clipped from V and 0 bases from J, the junction kept 6 bases outside the gene matches. Germline CDR1 and CDR2: SQVTM and ANQGSEA.

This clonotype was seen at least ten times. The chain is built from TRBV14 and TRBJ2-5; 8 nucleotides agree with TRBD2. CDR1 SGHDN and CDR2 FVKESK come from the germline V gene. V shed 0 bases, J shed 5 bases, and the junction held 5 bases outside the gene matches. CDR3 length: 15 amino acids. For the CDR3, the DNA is TGTGCCAGCAGCCAAGATCGTAAGCGGGGGGAGACCCAGTACTTC. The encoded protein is CASSQDRKRGETQYF.

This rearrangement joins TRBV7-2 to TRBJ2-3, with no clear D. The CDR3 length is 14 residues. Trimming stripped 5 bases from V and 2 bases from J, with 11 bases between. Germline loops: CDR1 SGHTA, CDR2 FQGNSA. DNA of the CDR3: TGTGCCAGCAGCCCCGGGTCGGCCACAGATACGCAGTATTTT. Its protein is CASSPGSATDTQYF.

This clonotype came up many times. CDR3 nucleotides: TGTGCCAGCCTCGGCCAGGCGGGGACCGGGGAGCTGTTTTTT. It is translated as CASLGQAGTGELFF. This chain uses TRBV12-3 or TRBV12-4 with TRBJ2-2; D perhaps matches TRBD2 (6 bases). The CDR3 is 14 residues long. V was trimmed by 8 bases and J by 5 bases, leaving 15 bases between them.

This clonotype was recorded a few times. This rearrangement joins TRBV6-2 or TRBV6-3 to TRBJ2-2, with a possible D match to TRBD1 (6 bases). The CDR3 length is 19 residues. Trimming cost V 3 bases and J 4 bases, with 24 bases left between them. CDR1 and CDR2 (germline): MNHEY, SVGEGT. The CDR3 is CASSYLWGRVGDGTGELFF. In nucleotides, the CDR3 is TGTGCCAGCAGTTATTTGTGGGGGCGCGTCGGGGACGGCACCGGGGAGCTGTTTTTT.

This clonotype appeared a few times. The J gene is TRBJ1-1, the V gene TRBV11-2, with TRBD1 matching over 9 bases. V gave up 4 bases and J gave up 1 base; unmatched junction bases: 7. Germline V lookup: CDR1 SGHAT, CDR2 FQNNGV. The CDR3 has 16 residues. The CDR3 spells CASSWKPGQGNTEAFF. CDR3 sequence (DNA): TGTGCCAGCAGCTGGAAGCCGGGACAGGGGAACACTGAAGCTTTCTTT.

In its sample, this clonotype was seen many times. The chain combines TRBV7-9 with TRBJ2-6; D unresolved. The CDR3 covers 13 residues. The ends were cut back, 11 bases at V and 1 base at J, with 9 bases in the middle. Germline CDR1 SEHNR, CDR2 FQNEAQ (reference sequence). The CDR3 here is CAGLESGANVLTF. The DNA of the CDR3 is TGTGCCGGGCTCGAGTCTGGGGCCAACGTCCTGACTTTC.

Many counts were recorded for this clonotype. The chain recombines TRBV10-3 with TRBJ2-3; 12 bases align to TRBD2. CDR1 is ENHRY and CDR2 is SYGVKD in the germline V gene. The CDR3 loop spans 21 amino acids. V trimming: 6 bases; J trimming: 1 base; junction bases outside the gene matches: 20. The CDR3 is CAIRNAYGLAGLGQGTDTQYF. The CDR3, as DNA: TGTGCCATCAGAAACGCCTACGGACTAGCGGGACTTGGTCAGGGCACAGATACGCAGTATTTT.